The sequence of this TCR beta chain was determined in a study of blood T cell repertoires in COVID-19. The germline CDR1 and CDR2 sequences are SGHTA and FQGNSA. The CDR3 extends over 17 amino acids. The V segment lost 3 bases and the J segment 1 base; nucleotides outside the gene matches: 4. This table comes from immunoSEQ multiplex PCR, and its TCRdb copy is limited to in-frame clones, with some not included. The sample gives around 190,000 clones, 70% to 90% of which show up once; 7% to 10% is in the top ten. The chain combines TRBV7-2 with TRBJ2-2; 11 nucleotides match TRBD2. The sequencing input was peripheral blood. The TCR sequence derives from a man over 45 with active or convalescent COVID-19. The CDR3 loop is CASSLGTSGRNTGELFF. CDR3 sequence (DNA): TGTGCCAGCAGCTTGGGGACTAGCGGCAGGAACACCGGGGAGCTGTTTTTT.